The 28 T cell receptor beta chains reported below all come from one sample, sequenced in a study of T-cell memory formation after mild COVID-19. Via MiXCR, TCRdb re-called the 5' RACE reads, giving one row per CDR3 protein. Of approximately 290,000 distinct CDR3 sequences listed, more than 15% are singletons. The sequenced sample consisted of PBMCs or a T cell subset sorted from them (not recorded which). The receptors were sampled from a man between 18 and 29 years old who had mild COVID-19 (a few samples of this study predate the infection). Cell type and time point are not known.

There are a few counts of this clonotype. The V and J genes are TRBV6-6 and TRBJ1-5; D perhaps matches TRBD1 (6 bases). V shed 2 bases and J shed 6 bases, with 11 bases lying between them. Germline values: CDR1 MNHNY, CDR2 SVGAGI (reference sequence). The CDR3 covers 14 residues. The DNA for the CDR3 is TGTGCCAGCAGTTACCCAGGGGTGGGTCAGCCCCAGCATTTT. This codes for CASSYPGVGQPQHF.

This clonotype was recorded a few times. The gene calls are TRBV29-1 and TRBJ2-7, with 10 bases that match TRBD2. This CDR3 contains 14 residues. CDR1 and CDR2 (germline): SQVTM, ANQGSEA. Unmatched junction bases numbered 7, after V lost 4 bases and J lost 4 bases. The CDR3 DNA reads TGCAGCGTTGTAGAAGCGGGGGGGCCGTACGAGCAGTACTTC. Protein sequence: CSVVEAGGPYEQYF.

This clonotype was observed a few times. The chain carries TRBV19 and TRBJ1-6; possible D gene TRBD1, 5 bases. CDR3 length: 15 residues. V gave up 5 bases and J gave up 10 bases, with 18 bases separating them. Germline V gene data show CDR1 as LNHDA and CDR2 as SQIVND (reference sequence). The CDR3 loop reads CASSPGGASDSPLHF. In nucleotides, the CDR3 is TGTGCCAGTAGTCCAGGAGGGGCTTCTGACTCACCCCTCCACTTT.

This clonotype was detected only a few times. V and J are TRBV18 and TRBJ2-5; D tentatively reads TRBD1 or TRBD2 (5 bases each). Germline CDR1 reads KGHSH; CDR2 reads LQKENI. The V gene lost 0 bases and the J gene lost 9 bases, with 26 bases spanning the gap. The CDR3 loop spans 18 amino acids. Here the CDR3 reads CASSPPLFFGAEVYAQYF. CDR3 DNA sequence: TGTGCCAGCTCACCACCGCTGTTTTTCGGGGCCGAGGTTTATGCCCAGTACTTC.

The chain couples TRBV6-1 to TRBJ1-1, with TRBD1 matching 7 bases. The germline gives CDR1 MNHNS, CDR2 SASEGT. V lost 7 bases, J lost 11 bases, and 7 bases stayed unmatched. The CDR3 spans 11 residues. The CDR3 coding sequence is TGTGCCAGCAAGGGGGCGGCTATGGCTTTCTTT. It yields the protein CASKGAAMAFF.

This clonotype has more than one count but fewer than ten. The V call is TRBV10-2, the J call TRBJ1-2, with no clear D. Trimming took 2 bases from V and 6 from J, leaving 10 bases between them. Germline lookup yields CDR1 WSHSY and CDR2 SAAADI. The CDR3 consists of 13 residues. The CDR3 nucleotides are TGCGCCAGCAGTGAGGACGTCCGCGATGGCTACACCTTC. This codes for CASSEDVRDGYTF.

The V and J genes are TRBV20-1 and TRBJ1-1; the D is unclear. Germline-derived CDR1 and CDR2 are DFQATT and SNEGSKA (reference sequence). Trimming stripped 3 bases from V and 5 bases from J, with 13 bases between. This CDR3 has 13 residues. CDR3 residues: CSASARAGTEAFF. The CDR3 DNA reads as TGCAGTGCTAGTGCCCGCGCAGGAACTGAAGCTTTCTTT.

V and J are TRBV7-8 and TRBJ2-7, with D possibly TRBD1 on 5 matching bases. CDR3 size: 13 residues. The germline V and J ends were trimmed by 5 bases and 6 bases, with 14 bases remaining between them. Germline V gene data show CDR1 as SGHVS and CDR2 as FQNEAQ. The CDR3: CASSANPGLEQYF. For the CDR3, the DNA is TGTGCCAGCAGCGCCAACCCAGGGCTCGAGCAGTACTTC.

This clonotype was found a few times. The chain joins TRBV29-1 to TRBJ2-3, with TRBD1 identical over 8 bases. Germline-derived CDR1 and CDR2 are SQVTM and ANQGSEA. J gave up 6 bases and V 7 bases, and 9 bases lay outside the gene matches. This CDR3 has 13 amino acids. The CDR3 loop is CSADWGQADTQYF. CDR3 DNA: TGCAGCGCCGACTGGGGACAGGCGGATACGCAGTATTTT.

The genes are TRBV12-3 or TRBV12-4 and TRBJ2-3, with D unclear. Trimming shortened V by 2 bases and J by 5 bases, and 11 bases separated the two germline ends. CDR3 size: 14 residues. The CDR3 sequence is CASSLFVTQDTQYF. As DNA, the CDR3 is TGTGCCAGCAGTTTATTTGTGACTCAAGATACGCAGTATTTT.

This clonotype was seen a handful of times. The V and J genes are TRBV9 and TRBJ2-3; 8 bases map to TRBD1. The CDR3 consists of 16 residues. Trimming took 0 bases from V and 2 from J; bases not matched to a gene: 5. Germline-derived CDR1 and CDR2 are SGDLS and YYNGEE. The CDR3 nucleotides are TGTGCCAGCAGCGTAGGCGGCAGGGGGCACACAGATACGCAGTATTTT. Its protein is CASSVGGRGHTDTQYF.

This clonotype was seen a few times. The chain employs TRBV14 and TRBJ2-7, with a tentative D call TRBD1 (6 bases). Germline CDR1 is SGHDN and CDR2 is FVKESK. V was cut by 6 bases and J by 6 bases, with 15 bases left in between. The CDR3 runs 13 residues. Here the CDR3 DNA reads TGTGCCAGCAGGGCACAGGGAATTCTCGAGCAGTACTTC. This sequence encodes CASRAQGILEQYF.

The chain links TRBV10-3 to TRBJ1-3; 8 nucleotides match TRBD1. Germline CDR1 and CDR2: ENHRY and SYGVKD. The CDR3 consists of 13 residues. After removal of 6 bases from V and 8 bases from J, the junction contained 6 bases not matched to a gene. The CDR3 reads CAIRGGQVHTIYF. CDR3 nucleotides: TGTGCCATCAGAGGGGGACAGGTCCACACCATATATTTT.

This sequence joins TRBV5-1 and TRBJ2-7; possibly TRBD2 for D (5 bases). Trimming took 1 base from V and 4 from J, leaving 9 bases between them. The CDR3 length is 13 residues. CDR1 is SGHRS and CDR2 is YFSETQ in the germline V gene. CDR3 protein: CASSLPGGYEQYF. CDR3 sequence (DNA): TGCGCCAGCAGCTTGCCAGGCGGGTACGAGCAGTACTTC.

This clonotype was detected only a few times. The CDR3 nucleotides are TGCAGTGCTCTCAGGACAGGTTTAATGAACACTGAAGCTTTCTTT. This translates into CSALRTGLMNTEAFF. V gene TRBV20-1 combines with J gene TRBJ1-1; 7 bases map to TRBD1. V lost 5 bases, J lost 0 bases, and 9 bases stayed unmatched. Per germline, CDR1 DFQATT and CDR2 SNEGSKA (reference sequence). The CDR3 has 15 residues.

The chain has TRBV2 and TRBJ2-5, with D perhaps given as TRBD1 or TRBD2 (5 bases each). CDR1 and CDR2 from the germline V gene are SNHLY and FYNNEI. Trimming stripped 6 bases from V and 2 bases from J, with 10 bases between. The CDR3 has 13 residues. The CDR3 loop is CASRTGTQETQYF. CDR3 DNA sequence: TGTGCCAGCAGGACCGGGACGCAAGAGACCCAGTACTTC.

This clonotype came up a few times. The V call is TRBV20-1, the J call TRBJ2-3, with TRBD2 identical over 7 bases. The CDR3 runs to 21 residues. The ends lost 1 base at V and 3 bases at J; junction bases unmatched: 25. Germline CDR1 reads DFQATT; CDR2 reads SNEGSKA (reference sequence). This chain's CDR3 is CSARGVLGKGRGVGRTDTQYF. The CDR3 DNA sequence: TGCAGTGCTAGAGGCGTTTTGGGCAAAGGACGGGGGGTGGGGCGGACAGATACGCAGTATTTT.

In this sample, this clonotype turned up a few times. The V gene is TRBV6-2 or TRBV6-3, the J gene TRBJ1-5, with D possibly being TRBD1 (5 bases). V was cut by 6 bases and J by 2 bases, with 14 bases left in between. Looked up from germline, CDR1 is MNHEY and CDR2 is SVGEGT. CDR3 length: 15 residues. The CDR3, as DNA: TGTGCCAGCAGCCACGGACAAGGGGGCAATCAGCCCCAGCATTTT. It translates to CASSHGQGGNQPQHF.

The sample holds a few counts of this clonotype. The rearrangement links TRBV5-1 to TRBJ2-1; D remains ambiguous. Germline V gene sequence: CDR1 SGHRS, CDR2 YFSETQ. This CDR3 contains 11 residues. The V end was cut by 3 bases, the J end by 10 bases, with 8 bases between. The CDR3 here is CASSSSWEQFF. In nucleotides, the CDR3 is TGCGCCAGCAGCTCTTCATGGGAGCAGTTCTTC.

This clonotype has only a few counts. The genes are TRBV10-2 and TRBJ2-2; D remains ambiguous. The CDR3 sequence is 12 residues long. Germline CDR1 reads WSHSY; CDR2 reads SAAADI. With 2 bases removed from V and 8 bases from J, the gap between germline ends came to 6 bases. Written as DNA, the CDR3 is TGCGCCAGCAGTGAGGGGATGGGGGAGCTGTTTTTT. Amino acids: CASSEGMGELFF.

V usage is TRBV15 and J usage is TRBJ1-2, with 7 positions matching TRBD1. The ends lost 3 bases at V and 6 bases at J; junction bases unmatched: 7. This CDR3 has 14 amino acids. The germline V gene has CDR1 LNHNV and CDR2 YYDKDF (reference sequence). The CDR3 loop reads CATSRTGTANGYTF. The CDR3 DNA reads as TGTGCCACCAGCAGGACCGGGACAGCCAATGGCTACACCTTC.

The chain combines TRBV5-1 with TRBJ2-1; 7 bases are shared with TRBD2. This CDR3 has 15 residues. Germline assignment: CDR1 SGHRS and CDR2 YFSETQ. Germline trimming cut 0 bases from V and 5 bases from J; bases unmatched to any gene: 5. The CDR3 sequence is CASSLVTGGHNEQFF. CDR3 DNA sequence: TGCGCCAGCAGCTTGGTCACGGGGGGACACAATGAGCAGTTCTTC.

The J gene is TRBJ1-6, the V gene TRBV7-9; possibly TRBD1 for D (5 bases). CDR1 is SEHNR and CDR2 is FQNEAQ in the germline V gene (reference sequence). This CDR3 is built from 13 residues. V was trimmed by 5 bases and J by 7 bases, leaving 9 bases between them. This CDR3 is CASSTRQNSPLHF. In nucleotides, the CDR3 is TGTGCCAGCAGCACCCGACAGAATTCACCCCTCCACTTT.

This clonotype occurred a few times. In DNA, the CDR3 is TGTGCCAGCAGCTTAGACGGGGGAGGCTATGGCTACACCTTC. Its protein is CASSLDGGGYGYTF. The V and J genes are TRBV7-2 and TRBJ1-2; tentatively, D is TRBD1 (5 bases). Trimming stripped 1 base from V and 4 bases from J, with 10 bases between. This CDR3 has 14 amino acids. Germline assignment: CDR1 SGHTA and CDR2 FQGNSA.

This clonotype has ten or more counts. The CDR3 region has the DNA TGTGCCATCAAGGGCACCCAAGGAGATACGCAGTATTTT. Its translation is CAIKGTQGDTQYF. The chain links TRBV10-3 to TRBJ2-3; D is undetermined. V shed 7 bases and J shed 5 bases, with 13 bases lying between them. CDR3 length: 13 amino acids. Germline CDR1 reads ENHRY; CDR2 reads SYGVKD.

The rearrangement links TRBV6-6 to TRBJ2-5; TRBD1 matches at 7 bases. The ends lost 5 bases at V and 4 bases at J; junction bases unmatched: 7. Germline V CDR1 and CDR2: MNHNY, SVGAGI (reference sequence). The CDR3 has 14 amino acids. The CDR3 protein is CASSGTQGVETQYF. The CDR3 nucleotides read TGTGCCAGCAGTGGGACCCAGGGGGTAGAGACCCAGTACTTC.

The gene calls are TRBV3-1 and TRBJ1-5; D is possibly TRBD1 (6 bases). Trimming stripped 5 bases from V and 0 bases from J, with 11 bases between. This CDR3 region has 15 residues. Germline V gives CDR1 LGHDT, CDR2 YNNKEL (reference sequence). In nucleotides, the CDR3 is TGTGCCAGCAGCTCGAACAGGGATAGCAATCAGCCCCAGCATTTT. Amino acids: CASSSNRDSNQPQHF.

The chain couples TRBV5-1 to TRBJ2-2, with D perhaps given as TRBD1 or TRBD2 (5 bases each). CDR3 length equals 14 residues. Trimming took off 4 bases at V and 3 bases at J, with 10 bases between the two ends. CDR1 SGHRS and CDR2 YFSETQ come from the germline V gene. The DNA of the CDR3 is TGCGCCAGCAGCAGGGACCCCGACACCGGGGAGCTGTTTTTT. Translated, it gives CASSRDPDTGELFF.